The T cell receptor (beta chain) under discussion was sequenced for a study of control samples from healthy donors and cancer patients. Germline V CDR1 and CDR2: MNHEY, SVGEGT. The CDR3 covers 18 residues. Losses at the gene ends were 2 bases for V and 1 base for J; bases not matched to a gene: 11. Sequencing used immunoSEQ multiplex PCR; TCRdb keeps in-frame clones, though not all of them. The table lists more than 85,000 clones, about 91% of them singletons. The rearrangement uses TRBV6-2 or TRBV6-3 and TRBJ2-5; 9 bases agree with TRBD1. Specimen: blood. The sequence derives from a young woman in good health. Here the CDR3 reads CASSYETGGGRIQETQYF. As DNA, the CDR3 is TGTGCCAGCAGTTACGAGACAGGGGGAGGAAGGATCCAAGAGACCCAGTACTTC.